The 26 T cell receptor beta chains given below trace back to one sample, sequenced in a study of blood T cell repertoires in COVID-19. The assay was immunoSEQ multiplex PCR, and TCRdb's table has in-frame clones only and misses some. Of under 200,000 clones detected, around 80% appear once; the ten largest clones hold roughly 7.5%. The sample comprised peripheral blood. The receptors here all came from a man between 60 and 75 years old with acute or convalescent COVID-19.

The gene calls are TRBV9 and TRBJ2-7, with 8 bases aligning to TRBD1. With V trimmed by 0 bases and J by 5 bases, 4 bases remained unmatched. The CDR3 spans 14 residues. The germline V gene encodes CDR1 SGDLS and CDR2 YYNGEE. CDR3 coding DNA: TGTGCCAGCAGCGTAGGGACAGGGAGCAACGAGCAGTACTTC. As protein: CASSVGTGSNEQYF.

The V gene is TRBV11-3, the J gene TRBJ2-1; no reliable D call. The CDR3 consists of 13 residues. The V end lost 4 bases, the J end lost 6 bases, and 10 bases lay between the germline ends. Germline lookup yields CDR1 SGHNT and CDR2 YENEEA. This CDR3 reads CASSSPTGNEQFF. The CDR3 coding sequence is TGTGCCAGCAGCTCCCCAACCGGCAATGAGCAGTTCTTC.

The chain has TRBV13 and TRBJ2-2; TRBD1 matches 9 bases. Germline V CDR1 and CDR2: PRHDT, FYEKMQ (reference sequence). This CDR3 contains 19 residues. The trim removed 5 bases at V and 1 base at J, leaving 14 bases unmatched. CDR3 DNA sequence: TGTGCCAGCAGCAGAGGGACAGGGATCTGGCGACAGAACACCGGGGAGCTGTTTTTT. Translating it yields CASSRGTGIWRQNTGELFF.

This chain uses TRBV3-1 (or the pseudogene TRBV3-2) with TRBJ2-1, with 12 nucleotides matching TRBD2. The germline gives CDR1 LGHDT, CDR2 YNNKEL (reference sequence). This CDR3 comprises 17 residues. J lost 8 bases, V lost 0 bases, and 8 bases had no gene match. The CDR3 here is CASSQDLASGGVYEQFF. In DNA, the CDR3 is TGTGCCAGCAGCCAAGATTTGGCTAGCGGGGGGGTCTATGAGCAGTTCTTC.

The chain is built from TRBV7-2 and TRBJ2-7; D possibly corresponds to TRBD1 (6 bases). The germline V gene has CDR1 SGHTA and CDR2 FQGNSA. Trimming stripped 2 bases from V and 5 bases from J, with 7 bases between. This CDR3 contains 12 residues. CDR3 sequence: CASSLTGNEQYF. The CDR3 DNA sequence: TGTGCCAGCAGCTTAACAGGGAACGAGCAGTACTTC. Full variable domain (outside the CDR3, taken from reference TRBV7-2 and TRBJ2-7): GAGVSQSPSNKVTEKGKDVELRCDPISGHTALYWYRQSLGQGLEFLIYFQGNSAPDKSGLPSDRFSAERTGGSVSTLTIQRTQQEDSAVYLCASSLTGNEQYFGPGTRLTVT.

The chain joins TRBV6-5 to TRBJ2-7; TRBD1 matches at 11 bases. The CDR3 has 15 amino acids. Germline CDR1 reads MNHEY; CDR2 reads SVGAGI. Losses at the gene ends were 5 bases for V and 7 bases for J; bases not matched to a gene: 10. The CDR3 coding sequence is TGTGCCAGCAGTCGCGGAGGACAGGGGGCAGGGGAGCAGTACTTC. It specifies CASSRGGQGAGEQYF.

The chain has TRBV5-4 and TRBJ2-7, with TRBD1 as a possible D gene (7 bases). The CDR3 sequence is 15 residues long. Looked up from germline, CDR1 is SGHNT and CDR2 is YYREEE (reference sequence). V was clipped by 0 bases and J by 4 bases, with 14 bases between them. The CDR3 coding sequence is TGTGCCAGCAGCTTGGACAGGGGAGGCCTTTACGAGCAGTACTTC. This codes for CASSLDRGGLYEQYF.

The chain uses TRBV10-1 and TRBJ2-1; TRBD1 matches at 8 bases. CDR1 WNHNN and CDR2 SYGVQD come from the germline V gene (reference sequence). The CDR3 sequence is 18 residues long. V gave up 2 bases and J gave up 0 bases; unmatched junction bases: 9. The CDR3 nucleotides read TGCGCCAGCAGTGAGACCCCAGGGGGCTGGAGCTCCTACAATGAGCAGTTCTTC. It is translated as CASSETPGGWSSYNEQFF.

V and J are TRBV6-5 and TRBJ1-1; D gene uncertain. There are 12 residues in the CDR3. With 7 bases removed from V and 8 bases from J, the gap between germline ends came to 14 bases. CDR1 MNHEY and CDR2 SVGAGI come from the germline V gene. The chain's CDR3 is CASNNWGAEAFF. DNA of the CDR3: TGTGCCAGCAACAATTGGGGAGCGGAAGCTTTCTTT.

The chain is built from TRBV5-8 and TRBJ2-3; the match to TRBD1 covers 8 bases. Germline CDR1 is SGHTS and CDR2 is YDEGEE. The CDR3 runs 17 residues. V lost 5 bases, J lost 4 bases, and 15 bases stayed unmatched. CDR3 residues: CASRKYTGGSVADTQYF. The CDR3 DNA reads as TGTGCCAGCAGAAAGTATACAGGGGGTTCGGTTGCAGATACGCAGTATTTT.

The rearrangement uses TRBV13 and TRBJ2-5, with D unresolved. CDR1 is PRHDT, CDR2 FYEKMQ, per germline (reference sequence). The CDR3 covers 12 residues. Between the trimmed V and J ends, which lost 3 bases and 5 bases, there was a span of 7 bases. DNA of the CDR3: TGTGCCAGCAGCTTGCAGTTGGAGACCCAGTACTTC. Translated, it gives CASSLQLETQYF.

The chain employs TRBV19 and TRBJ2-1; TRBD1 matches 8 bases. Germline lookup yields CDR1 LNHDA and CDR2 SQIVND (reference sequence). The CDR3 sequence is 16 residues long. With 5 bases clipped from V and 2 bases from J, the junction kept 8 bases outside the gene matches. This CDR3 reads CASSAFRGRAYNEQFF. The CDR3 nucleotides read TGTGCCAGTAGTGCCTTCAGGGGGCGAGCCTACAATGAGCAGTTCTTC.

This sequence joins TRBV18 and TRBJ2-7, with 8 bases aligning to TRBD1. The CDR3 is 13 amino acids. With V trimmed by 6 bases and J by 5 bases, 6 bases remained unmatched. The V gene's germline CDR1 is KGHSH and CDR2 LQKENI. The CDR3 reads CASSGDRFHEQYF. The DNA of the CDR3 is TGTGCCAGCTCGGGGGACAGGTTCCACGAGCAGTACTTC.

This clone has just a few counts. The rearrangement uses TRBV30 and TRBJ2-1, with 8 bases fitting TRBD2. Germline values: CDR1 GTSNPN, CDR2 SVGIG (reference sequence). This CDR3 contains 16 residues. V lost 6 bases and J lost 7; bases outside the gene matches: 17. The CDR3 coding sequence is TGTGCCTGTTACCTCAAGCGGGGGACGGGCAATAATGAGCAGTTCTTC. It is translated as CACYLKRGTGNNEQFF. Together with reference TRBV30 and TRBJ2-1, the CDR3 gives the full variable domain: SQTIHQWPATLVQPVGSPLSLECTVEGTSNPNLYWYRQAAGRGLQLLFYSVGIGQISSEVPQNLSASRPQDRQFILSSKKLLLSDSGFYLCACYLKRGTGNNEQFFGPGTRLTVL.

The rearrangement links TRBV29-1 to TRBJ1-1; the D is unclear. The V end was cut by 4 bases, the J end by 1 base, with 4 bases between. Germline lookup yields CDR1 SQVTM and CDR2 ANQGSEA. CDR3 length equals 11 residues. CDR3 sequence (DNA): TGCAGCGTTGCAAAGAACACTGAAGCTTTCTTT. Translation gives CSVAKNTEAFF.

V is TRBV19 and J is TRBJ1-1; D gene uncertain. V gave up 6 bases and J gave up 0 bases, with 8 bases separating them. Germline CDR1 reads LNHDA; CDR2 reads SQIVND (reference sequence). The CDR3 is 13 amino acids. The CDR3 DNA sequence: TGTGCCAGTAGCACATTCCTGAACACTGAAGCTTTCTTT. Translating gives CASSTFLNTEAFF. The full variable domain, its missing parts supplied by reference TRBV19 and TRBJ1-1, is DGGITQSPKYLFRKEGQNVTLSCEQNLNHDAMYWYRQDPGQGLRLIYYSQIVNDFQKGDIAEGYSVSREKKESFPLTVTSAQKNPTAFYLCASSTFLNTEAFFGQGTRLTVV.

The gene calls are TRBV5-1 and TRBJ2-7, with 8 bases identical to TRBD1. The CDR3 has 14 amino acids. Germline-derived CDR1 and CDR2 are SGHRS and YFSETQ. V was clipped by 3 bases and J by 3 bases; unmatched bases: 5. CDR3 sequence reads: CASSWGTGGYEQYF. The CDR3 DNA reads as TGCGCCAGCAGCTGGGGCACAGGGGGCTACGAGCAGTACTTC.

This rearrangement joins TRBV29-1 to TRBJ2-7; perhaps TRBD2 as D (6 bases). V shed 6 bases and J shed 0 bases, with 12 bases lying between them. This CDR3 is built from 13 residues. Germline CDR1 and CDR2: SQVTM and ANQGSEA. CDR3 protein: CSVGTSSSYEQYF. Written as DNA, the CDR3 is TGCAGCGTAGGGACTTCGAGCTCCTACGAGCAGTACTTC.

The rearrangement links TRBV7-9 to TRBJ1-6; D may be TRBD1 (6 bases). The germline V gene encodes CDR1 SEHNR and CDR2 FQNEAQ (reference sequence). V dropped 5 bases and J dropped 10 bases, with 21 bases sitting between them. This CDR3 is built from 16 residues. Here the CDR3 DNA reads TGTGCCAGCAGCCTCCGGGCCAGGGGTCGGAAATCACCCCTCCACTTT. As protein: CASSLRARGRKSPLHF.

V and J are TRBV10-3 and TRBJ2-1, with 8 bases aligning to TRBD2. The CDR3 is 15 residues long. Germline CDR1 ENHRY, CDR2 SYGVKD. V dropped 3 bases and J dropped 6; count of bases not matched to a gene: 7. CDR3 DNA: TGTGCCATCAGTGATCGCGGCGGGGGGTCCAATGAGCAGTTCTTC. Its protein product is CAISDRGGGSNEQFF.

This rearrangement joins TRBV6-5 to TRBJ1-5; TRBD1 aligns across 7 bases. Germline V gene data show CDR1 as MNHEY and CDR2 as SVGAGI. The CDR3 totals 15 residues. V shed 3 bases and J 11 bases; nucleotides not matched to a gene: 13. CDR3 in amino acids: CASSYGTVPVEAQHF. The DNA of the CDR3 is TGTGCCAGCAGTTATGGGACAGTGCCCGTTGAGGCCCAGCATTTT.

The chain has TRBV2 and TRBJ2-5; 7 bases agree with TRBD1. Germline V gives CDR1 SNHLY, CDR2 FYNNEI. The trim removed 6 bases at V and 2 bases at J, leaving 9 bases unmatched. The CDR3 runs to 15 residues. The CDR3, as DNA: TGTGCCAGCAGGCCCTGGGGACAGCAACAAGAGACCCAGTACTTC. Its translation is CASRPWGQQQETQYF.

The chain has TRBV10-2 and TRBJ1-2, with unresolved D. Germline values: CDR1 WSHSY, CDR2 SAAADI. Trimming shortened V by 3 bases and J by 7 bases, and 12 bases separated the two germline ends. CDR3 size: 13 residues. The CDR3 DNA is TGCGCCAGCAGTGACTCGGAACAGCTTGGCTACACCTTC. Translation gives CASSDSEQLGYTF.

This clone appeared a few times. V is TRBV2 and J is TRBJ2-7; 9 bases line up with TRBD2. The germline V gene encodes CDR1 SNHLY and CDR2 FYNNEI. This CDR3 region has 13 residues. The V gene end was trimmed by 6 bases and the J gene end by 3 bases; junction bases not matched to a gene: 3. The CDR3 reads CASRWTSDYEQYF. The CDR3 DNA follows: TGTGCCAGCAGGTGGACTAGCGACTACGAGCAGTACTTC.

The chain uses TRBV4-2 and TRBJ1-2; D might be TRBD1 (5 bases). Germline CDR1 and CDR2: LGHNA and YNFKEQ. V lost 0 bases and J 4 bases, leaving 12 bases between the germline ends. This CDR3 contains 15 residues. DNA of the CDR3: TGTGCCAGCAGCCAAGAACGGGGACTGAGCTATGGCTACACCTTC. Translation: CASSQERGLSYGYTF.

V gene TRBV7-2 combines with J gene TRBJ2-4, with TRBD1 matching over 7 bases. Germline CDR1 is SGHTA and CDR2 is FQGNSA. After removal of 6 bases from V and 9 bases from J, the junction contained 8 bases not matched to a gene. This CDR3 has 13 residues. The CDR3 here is CASSPEGAVIQYF. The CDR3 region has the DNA TGTGCCAGCAGTCCTGAGGGGGCAGTCATTCAGTACTTC.